This TCR beta chain emerged from a study of blood T cell repertoires in COVID-19. Study-level background: Collection of acute and convalescent COVID-19 samples took place in the United States, Italy and Spain. Sample material is recorded as cDNA or gDNA derived from T cells, B-cell-depleted T cells, or PBMCs.

CDR3 size: 15 residues. Germline lookup yields CDR1 SGHDN and CDR2 FVKESK. V was trimmed by 6 bases and J by 1 base, leaving 13 bases between them. In the study's own analysis: The assay estimated nucleated cells by amplifying reference gene primers. Using immunoSEQ multiplex PCR, the repertoire was profiled, and TCRdb retains in-frame clones only, with some absent. That table gives V, J and clone size, and the DNA gave D and trimming. The sample includes roughly 700,000 clones, 85% to 90% of them seen just once. The V gene is TRBV14, the J gene TRBJ1-5, with D maybe TRBD1 (5 bases). The sequenced sample was peripheral blood. The clonotype was recovered from a woman aged 18-30 years with acute or convalescent COVID-19. Here the CDR3 DNA reads TGTGCCAGCAGGATCAGGGATGGGAGCAATCAGCCCCAGCATTTT. Its protein product is CASRIRDGSNQPQHF.